The clone carrying this TCR beta chain was counted at least ten times. Its antigen is undetermined. These data originate in a study of blood T cells in healthy people across ages. Study-wide findings and caveats: Versus aged donors, long-lived donors had higher diversity and more naive CD4+ cells. It was found that TCR beta diversity correlated strongly with the percentage of naive T cells.

Trimming pared 1 base from V and 4 bases from J, leaving 11 bases between. CDR1 and CDR2 (germline): SGHVS, FQNEAQ. CDR3 length equals 15 residues. Together with a sample-barcoded 5' primer, a J-beta primer mix was included in a second PCR lasting 7 to 11 cycles. MiXCR, applied by TCRdb to the 5' RACE reads, yields one record per CDR3 protein. The data show about 590,000 distinct CDR3 sequences, approximately 30% seen once. This sequence joins TRBV7-8 and TRBJ1-5, with no clear D. The source material was blood. The TCR was taken from a woman older than 75 in good health. CDR3 DNA sequence: TGTGCCAGCAGCTTAGTCTCCGGCGGGAATCAGCCCCAGCATTTT. Translated: CASSLVSGGNQPQHF.